This TCR beta chain was sequenced for a study of T-cell memory formation after mild COVID-19. Study background: The TCR clusters were mostly specific to one donor. Study observations and caveats: Cross-reactive memory appears to have joined, as suggested by some responding clones showing up in pre-infection memory.

After 5'RACE with constant-segment primers, TCR alpha and TCR beta cDNA libraries carrying sample barcodes and UMIs were obtained. Each CDR3 protein is one row after TCRdb ran MiXCR on the 5' RACE reads. The repertoire holds 200,000 or so distinct CDR3 sequences, with 9.5% to 10% as singletons. For this clonotype: Its antigen remains unidentified.

Sequenced sample: PBMCs or a T cell subset sorted from them (not recorded which). The sequence was obtained from a man between 18 and 35 years old who had mild COVID-19 (a few samples of this study predate the infection). Cell type and time point are not known.

CDR3 bases: TGTGCCATCAGTGTGACTCCAAGCACAGATACGCAGTATTTT. It translates to CAISVTPSTDTQYF. The rearrangement uses TRBV10-3 and TRBJ2-3; D unresolved. The germline V gene encodes CDR1 ENHRY and CDR2 SYGVKD. Trimming stripped 4 bases from V and 0 bases from J, with 8 bases between. The CDR3 consists of 14 residues.